The 3 T cell receptor beta chains in this list originate from one sample, sequenced in a study of blood T cell repertoires in COVID-19. The table came from immunoSEQ multiplex PCR; TCRdb's copy has only in-frame clones and leaves some out. The sample yields under 150,000 clones, around 63% seen once. The sequenced material came from peripheral blood. These receptor sequences come from a woman in her seventies with acute or convalescent COVID-19.

V usage is TRBV15 and J usage is TRBJ1-1; no definite D call. Trimming removed 0 bases from V and 1 base from J, with 12 bases in between. Germline V gene lookup returns CDR1 LNHNV and CDR2 YYDKDF (reference sequence). The CDR3 has 16 amino acids. CDR3 sequence (DNA): TGTGCCACCAGCAGAGATCGCCCGACAAGGAACACTGAAGCTTTCTTT. As protein: CATSRDRPTRNTEAFF.

This clone turned up a few times. The J gene is TRBJ2-2, the V gene TRBV7-9; D might be TRBD2 (6 bases). Per the germline V gene, CDR1 is SEHNR and CDR2 is FQNEAQ (reference sequence). The CDR3 loop spans 14 amino acids. Trimming shortened V by 6 bases and J by 4 bases, and 12 bases separated the two germline ends. This CDR3 reads CASREGLSTGELFF. CDR3 sequence (DNA): TGTGCCAGCAGGGAGGGACTGAGCACCGGGGAGCTGTTTTTT.

This clone has at least ten counts. This chain uses TRBV28 with TRBJ2-7; 8 nucleotides line up with TRBD2. CDR1 and CDR2 from the germline V gene are MDHEN and SYDVKM. The CDR3 spans 15 residues. Losses at the gene ends were 4 bases for V and 2 bases for J; bases not matched to a gene: 7. The CDR3 nucleotides read TGTGCCAGCAGTTCCGGGAGGGGGTACACCTACGAGCAGTACTTC. Translation: CASSSGRGYTYEQYF.